Listed here are 17 T cell receptor beta chains from one sample, sequenced in a study of early T cells in non-severe SARS-CoV-2 infection. TCRdb re-called the 5' RACE reads through MiXCR, storing one row per CDR3 protein. The data show approximately 90,000 distinct CDR3 sequences, 8% to 13% seen once. The sample in question was whole blood, obtained at baseline. These TCRs come from an adult who was a healthcare worker with PCR-confirmed SARS-CoV-2 infection or an uninfected control (not recorded which).

This chain joins TRBV12-3 or TRBV12-4 and TRBJ2-3; maybe TRBD2 (6 bases). The CDR3 runs to 14 residues. Trimming pared 10 bases from V and 2 bases from J, leaving 16 bases between. The CDR3 DNA follows: TGTGCCACGGCGAGGACTACCGTCACAGATACGCAGTATTTT. Translating it yields CATARTTVTDTQYF.

This clonotype occurred many times. The rearrangement joins TRBV3-1 to TRBJ1-5; D call uncertain. The CDR3 is made up of 13 amino acids. Looked up from germline, CDR1 is LGHDT and CDR2 is YNNKEL (reference sequence). Trimming took 0 bases from V and 4 from J, leaving 4 bases between them. Here the CDR3 DNA reads TGTGCCAGCAGCCAAGACCTAAATCAGCCCCAGCATTTT. It encodes CASSQDLNQPQHF.

The chain links TRBV11-2 to TRBJ1-1; perhaps TRBD1 as D (5 bases). There are 14 residues in the CDR3. Germline V gene data show CDR1 as SGHAT and CDR2 as FQNNGV. V was shortened by 3 bases and J by 11 bases, with 19 bases between the two germline ends. CDR3 DNA sequence: TGTGCCAGCAGCTTCGGAGACAGTCTCTACGACGCTTTCTTT. Amino acid sequence: CASSFGDSLYDAFF. The complete variable domain, with remaining parts taken from reference TRBV11-2 and TRBJ1-1, reads EAGVAQSPRYKIIEKRQSVAFWCNPISGHATLYWYQQILGQGPKLLIQFQNNGVVDDSQLPKDRFSAERLKGVDSTLKIQPAKLEDSAVYLCASSFGDSLYDAFFGQGTRLTVV.

In this sample, this clonotype turned up many times. V and J are TRBV9 and TRBJ2-5; D gene uncertain. V was shortened by 0 bases and J by 0 bases, with 6 bases between the two germline ends. Germline assignment: CDR1 SGDLS and CDR2 YYNGEE. This CDR3 has 14 amino acids. The DNA for the CDR3 is TGTGCCAGCAGCGTAGGGGTAAACCAAGAGACCCAGTACTTC. Amino acids: CASSVGVNQETQYF.

This clonotype was recorded at least ten times. The junction does not match germline at one end; this may be a read error. The V and J genes are TRBV29-1 and TRBJ2-7; D uncertain. This CDR3 is built from 12 residues. The V gene's germline CDR1 is SQVTM and CDR2 ANQGSEA. Written as DNA, the CDR3 is TGCAGCGTTGGTAGGTCCTCCGACGAGCAGTACTTC. As protein: CSVGRSSDEQYF.

The CDR3 nucleotides read TGCGCCAGCAGTGAAAGGCAGGGGGTAACAGATACGCAGTATTTT. It yields the protein CASSERQGVTDTQYF. The J gene is TRBJ2-3, the V gene TRBV10-1; TRBD1 aligns across 7 bases. This CDR3 is 15 amino acids long. J gave up 3 bases and V 3 bases, and 6 bases lay outside the gene matches. CDR1 WNHNN and CDR2 SYGVQD come from the germline V gene (reference sequence).

This clonotype was recorded a few times. V usage is TRBV6-6 and J usage is TRBJ1-1, with a tentative D call TRBD1 (6 bases). The CDR3 has 12 amino acids. The V end was cut by 2 bases, the J end by 7 bases, with 8 bases between. Germline V gene sequence: CDR1 MNHNY, CDR2 SVGAGI (reference sequence). Written as DNA, the CDR3 is TGTGCCAGCAGTTACGACAGGCGTGAAGCTTTCTTT. Amino acid sequence: CASSYDRREAFF.

The chain is built from TRBV20-1 and TRBJ2-1, with D perhaps TRBD1 or TRBD2 (5 bases each). CDR3 length: 11 residues. V lost 2 bases to trimming and J lost 9 bases, with 8 bases between them. Germline CDR1 is DFQATT and CDR2 is SNEGSKA (reference sequence). The CDR3 bases are TGCAGTGCTAGATTGGGGGTTGAGCAGTTCTTC. The encoded protein is CSARLGVEQFF.

V usage is TRBV7-2 and J usage is TRBJ1-2; a possible D gene is TRBD1 (5 bases). V lost 5 bases and J lost 8, with 18 bases in between. The CDR3 runs 14 residues. The germline CDR1 and CDR2 sequences are SGHTA and FQGNSA. This CDR3 reads CASSNYAGLEGYTF. The CDR3 DNA follows: TGTGCCAGCAGCAATTACGCGGGACTAGAAGGCTACACCTTC.

This clonotype has ten or more counts. V and J are TRBV10-1 and TRBJ2-7, with D perhaps TRBD1 (5 bases). Germline assignment: CDR1 WNHNN and CDR2 SYGVQD (reference sequence). The germline V and J ends were trimmed by 6 bases and 0 bases, with 12 bases remaining between them. CDR3 length: 14 amino acids. DNA for the CDR3: TGCGCCAGCAGGGACAACCCGGGCTCCTACGAGCAGTACTTC. Translating gives CASRDNPGSYEQYF.

The gene calls are TRBV11-3 and TRBJ2-3, with 9 bases that match TRBD1. V dropped 5 bases and J dropped 6; count of bases not matched to a gene: 3. CDR3 length: 13 residues. Germline V lookup: CDR1 SGHNT, CDR2 YENEEA. In DNA, the CDR3 is TGTGCCAGCAGCCAACAGGGGGCGGATACGCAGTATTTT. Translation: CASSQQGADTQYF.

In its sample, this clonotype was seen many times. The chain has TRBV18 and TRBJ2-4, with a tentative D call TRBD1 (6 bases). Germline V gives CDR1 KGHSH, CDR2 LQKENI. The CDR3 loop spans 15 amino acids. With 2 bases removed from V and 3 bases from J, the gap between germline ends came to 11 bases. The CDR3 nucleotides are TGTGCCAGCTCACCAACAGGGAGCGGCAAAAACATTCAGTACTTC. It encodes CASSPTGSGKNIQYF.

This clonotype appeared a few times. The V and J genes are TRBV29-1 and TRBJ1-1; D is unclear. Germline V gene data show CDR1 as SQVTM and CDR2 as ANQGSEA. The V gene lost 3 bases and the J gene lost 2 bases, with 13 bases spanning the gap. This CDR3 region has 14 residues. The CDR3 region has the DNA TGCAGCGTTGAGGCAGGAATATTCAACACTGAAGCTTTCTTT. This gives the protein CSVEAGIFNTEAFF. Based on the CDR3 plus reference TRBV29-1 and TRBJ1-1, the full variable domain is SAVISQKPSRDICQRGTSLTIQCQVDSQVTMMFWYRQQPGQSLTLIATANQGSEATYESGFVIDKFPISRPNLTFSTLTVSNMSPEDSSIYLCSVEAGIFNTEAFFGQGTRLTVV.

The chain carries TRBV6-1 and TRBJ2-2; 9 nucleotides match TRBD2. The germline gives CDR1 MNHNS, CDR2 SASEGT. CDR3 length: 15 amino acids. Trimming removed 3 bases from V and 3 bases from J; junction bases left unmatched: 2. The CDR3 region is CASSELAGHTGELFF. The CDR3 nucleotides are TGTGCCAGCAGTGAGCTAGCGGGGCACACCGGGGAGCTGTTTTTT.

This clonotype was recorded many times. The chain carries TRBV5-6 and TRBJ1-5, with 10 bases identical to TRBD1. The CDR3 spans 14 residues. The V gene end was trimmed by 7 bases and the J gene end by 7 bases; junction bases not matched to a gene: 8. Looked up from germline, CDR1 is SGHDT and CDR2 is YYEEEE. The CDR3 DNA reads TGTGCCAGCTCACTGACAGGGGGCCGACAGCCCCAGCATTTT. This encodes CASSLTGGRQPQHF.

Only one count was recorded for this clonotype. CDR3 coding DNA: TGCAGTGCCAACGTTGGTGGCTACACCTTC. Translation gives CSANVGGYTF. This chain joins TRBV20-1 and TRBJ1-2, with no clear D. With 6 bases removed from V and 7 bases from J, the gap between germline ends came to 9 bases. Germline CDR1 DFQATT, CDR2 SNEGSKA (reference sequence). The CDR3 has 10 residues.

V and J are TRBV3-1 and TRBJ2-3; D remains ambiguous. Germline CDR1 and CDR2: LGHDT and YNNKEL (reference sequence). This CDR3 region has 16 residues. V lost 1 base, J lost 2 bases, and 13 bases lay in between. CDR3 region: CASSQGGRYPTDTQYF. The CDR3 nucleotides are TGTGCCAGCAGCCAAGGCGGCAGGTACCCCACAGATACGCAGTATTTT.